This entry features one T cell receptor (beta chain) sequence. This sample was taken from a study of blood T cell repertoires in COVID-19. At the level of the study: COVID-19 samples collected from the United States, Italy and Spain covered acute and convalescent phases.

This CDR3 has 14 amino acids. The germline CDR1 and CDR2 sequences are LNHDA and SQIVND (reference sequence). The V and J ends lost 4 bases and 7 bases, in that order; junction bases with no gene match: 9. Data came from immunoSEQ multiplex PCR; TCRdb stores just in-frame clones and leaves some out. The sample consists of more than 400,000 clones, approximately 83% of them appearing once. The sequence was collected from a human donor in a cohort sampled during active COVID-19. The specimen was peripheral blood. The V and J genes are TRBV19 and TRBJ2-7, with 8 positions matching TRBD2. The CDR3 DNA reads TGTGCCAGTAGTAAGACTAGCGCGAAGGATGAGCAGTACTTC. Amino acids: CASSKTSAKDEQYF.